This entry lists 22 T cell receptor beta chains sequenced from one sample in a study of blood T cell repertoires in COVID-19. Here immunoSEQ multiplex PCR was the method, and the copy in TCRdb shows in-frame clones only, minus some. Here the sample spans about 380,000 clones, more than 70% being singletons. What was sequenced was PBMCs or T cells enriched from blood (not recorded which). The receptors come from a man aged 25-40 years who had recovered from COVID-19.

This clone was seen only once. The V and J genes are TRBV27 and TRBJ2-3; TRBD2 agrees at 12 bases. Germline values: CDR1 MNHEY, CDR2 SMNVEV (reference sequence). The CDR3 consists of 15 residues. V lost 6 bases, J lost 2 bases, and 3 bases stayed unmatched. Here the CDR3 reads CASSGLAGPTDTQYF. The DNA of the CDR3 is TGTGCCAGCAGCGGACTAGCGGGACCCACAGATACGCAGTATTTT.

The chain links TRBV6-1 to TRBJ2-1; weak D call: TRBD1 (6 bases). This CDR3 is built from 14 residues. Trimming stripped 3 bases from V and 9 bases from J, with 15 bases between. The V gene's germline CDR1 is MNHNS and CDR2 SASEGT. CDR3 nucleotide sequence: TGTGCCAGCAGTGAGAGGGGGAAGGGCAGTGAGCAGTTCTTC. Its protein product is CASSERGKGSEQFF.

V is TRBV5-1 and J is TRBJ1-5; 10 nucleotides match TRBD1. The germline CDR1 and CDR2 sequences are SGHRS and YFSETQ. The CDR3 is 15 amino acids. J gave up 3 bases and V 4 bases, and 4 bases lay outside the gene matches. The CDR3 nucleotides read TGCGCCAGCAGCCAAGGGACAGGGGACAATCAGCCCCAGCATTTT. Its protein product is CASSQGTGDNQPQHF.

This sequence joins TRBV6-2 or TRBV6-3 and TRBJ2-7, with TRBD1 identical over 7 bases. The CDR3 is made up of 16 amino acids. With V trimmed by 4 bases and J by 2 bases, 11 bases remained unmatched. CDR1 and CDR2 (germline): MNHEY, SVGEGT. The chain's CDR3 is CASSSWDREPTYEQYF. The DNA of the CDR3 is TGTGCCAGCAGTTCTTGGGACAGAGAACCTACCTACGAGCAGTACTTC.

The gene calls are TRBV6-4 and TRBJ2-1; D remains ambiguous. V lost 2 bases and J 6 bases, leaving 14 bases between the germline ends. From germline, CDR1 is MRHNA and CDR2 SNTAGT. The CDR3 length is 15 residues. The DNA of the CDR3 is TGTGCCAGCAGTGACGGTCAGGCCCCGTTCAATGAGCAGTTCTTC. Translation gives CASSDGQAPFNEQFF.

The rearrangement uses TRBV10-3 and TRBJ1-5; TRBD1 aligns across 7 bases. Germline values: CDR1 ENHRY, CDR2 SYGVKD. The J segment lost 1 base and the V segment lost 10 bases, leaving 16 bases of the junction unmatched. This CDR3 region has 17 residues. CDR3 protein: CATLPTPTGKSNQPQHF. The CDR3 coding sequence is TGTGCCACACTGCCGACCCCGACAGGGAAGAGCAATCAGCCCCAGCATTTT.

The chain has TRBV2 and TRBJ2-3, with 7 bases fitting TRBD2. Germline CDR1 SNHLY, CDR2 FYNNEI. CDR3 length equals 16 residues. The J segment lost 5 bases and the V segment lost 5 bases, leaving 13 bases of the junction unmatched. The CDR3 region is CASSPAAGESRDTQYF. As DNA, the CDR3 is TGTGCCAGCAGTCCCGCGGCGGGGGAGTCCCGAGATACGCAGTATTTT.

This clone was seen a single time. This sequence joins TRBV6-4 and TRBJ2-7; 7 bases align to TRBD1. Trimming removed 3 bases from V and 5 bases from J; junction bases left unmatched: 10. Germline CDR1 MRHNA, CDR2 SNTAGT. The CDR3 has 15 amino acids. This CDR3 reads CASSERWGQKNEQYF. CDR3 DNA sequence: TGTGCCAGCAGTGAGCGGTGGGGACAGAAGAACGAGCAGTACTTC.

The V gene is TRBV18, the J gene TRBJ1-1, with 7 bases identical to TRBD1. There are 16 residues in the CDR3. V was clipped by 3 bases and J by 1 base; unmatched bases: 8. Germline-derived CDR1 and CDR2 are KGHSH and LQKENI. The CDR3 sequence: CASSPRWTGENTEAFF. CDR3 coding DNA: TGTGCCAGCTCACCCCGATGGACAGGCGAGAACACTGAAGCTTTCTTT.

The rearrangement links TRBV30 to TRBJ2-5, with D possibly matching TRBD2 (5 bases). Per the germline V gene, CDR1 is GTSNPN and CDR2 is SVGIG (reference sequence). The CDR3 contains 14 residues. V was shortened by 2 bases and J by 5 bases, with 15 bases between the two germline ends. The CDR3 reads CAWSPGLATETQYF. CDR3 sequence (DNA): TGTGCCTGGAGTCCCGGTTTAGCGACGGAGACCCAGTACTTC.

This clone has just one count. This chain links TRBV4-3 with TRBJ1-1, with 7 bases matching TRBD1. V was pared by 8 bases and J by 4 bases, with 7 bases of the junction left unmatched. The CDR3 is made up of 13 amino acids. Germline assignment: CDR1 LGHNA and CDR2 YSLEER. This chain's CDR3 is CASATGVSTEAFF. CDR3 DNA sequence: TGCGCCAGCGCAACAGGGGTCAGCACTGAAGCTTTCTTT.

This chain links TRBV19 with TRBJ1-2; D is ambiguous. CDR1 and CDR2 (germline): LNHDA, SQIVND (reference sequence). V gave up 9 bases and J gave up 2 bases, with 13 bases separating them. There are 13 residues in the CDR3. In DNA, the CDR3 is TGTGCCAGCCGTGCAACTGAAAACTATGGCTACACCTTC. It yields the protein CASRATENYGYTF.

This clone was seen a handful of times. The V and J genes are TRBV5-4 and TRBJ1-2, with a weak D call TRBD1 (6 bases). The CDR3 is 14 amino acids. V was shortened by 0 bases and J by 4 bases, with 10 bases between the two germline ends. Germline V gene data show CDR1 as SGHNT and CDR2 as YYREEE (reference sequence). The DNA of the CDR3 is TGTGCCAGCAGCTTGGCAGGACAGCCCTATGGCTACACCTTC. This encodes CASSLAGQPYGYTF.

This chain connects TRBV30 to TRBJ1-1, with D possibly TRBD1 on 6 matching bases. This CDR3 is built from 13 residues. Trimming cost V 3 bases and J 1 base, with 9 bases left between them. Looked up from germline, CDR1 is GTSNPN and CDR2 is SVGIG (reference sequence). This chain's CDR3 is CAWRTTGNTEAFF. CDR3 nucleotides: TGTGCCTGGAGGACGACAGGGAACACTGAAGCTTTCTTT.

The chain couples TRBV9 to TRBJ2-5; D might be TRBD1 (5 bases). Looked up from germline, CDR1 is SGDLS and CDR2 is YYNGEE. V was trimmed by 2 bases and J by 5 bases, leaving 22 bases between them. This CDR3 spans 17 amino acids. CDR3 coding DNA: TGTGCCAGCAGCGTTGGTCAGGGCCATCCTAAGGGGGAGACCCAGTACTTC. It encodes CASSVGQGHPKGETQYF.

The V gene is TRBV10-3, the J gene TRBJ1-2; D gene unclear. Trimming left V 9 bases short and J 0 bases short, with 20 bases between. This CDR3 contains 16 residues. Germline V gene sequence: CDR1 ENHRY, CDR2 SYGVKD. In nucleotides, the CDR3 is TGTGCCATAACATCGGAGGGAACGGATGCTAACTATGGCTACACCTTC. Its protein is CAITSEGTDANYGYTF.

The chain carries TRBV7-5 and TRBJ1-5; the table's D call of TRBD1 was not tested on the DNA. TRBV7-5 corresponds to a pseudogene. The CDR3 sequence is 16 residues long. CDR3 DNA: TGTGCCAGAAGCCCCGTGGGGGCTTATAGCAATCAGCCCCAGCATTTT. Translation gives CARSPVGAYSNQPQHF.

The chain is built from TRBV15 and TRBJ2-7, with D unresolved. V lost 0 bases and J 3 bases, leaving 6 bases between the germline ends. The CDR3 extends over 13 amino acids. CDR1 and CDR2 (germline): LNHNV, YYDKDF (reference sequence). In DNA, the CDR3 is TGTGCCACCAGCAGAGATTCTTACTACGAGCAGTACTTC. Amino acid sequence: CATSRDSYYEQYF.

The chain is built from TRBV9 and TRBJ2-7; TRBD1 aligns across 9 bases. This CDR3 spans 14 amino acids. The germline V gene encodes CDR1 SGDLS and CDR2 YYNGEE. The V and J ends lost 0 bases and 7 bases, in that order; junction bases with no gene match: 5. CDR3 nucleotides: TGTGCCAGCAGCGTAGGGGGACAGGGAGGAGAGCAGTACTTC. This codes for CASSVGGQGGEQYF.

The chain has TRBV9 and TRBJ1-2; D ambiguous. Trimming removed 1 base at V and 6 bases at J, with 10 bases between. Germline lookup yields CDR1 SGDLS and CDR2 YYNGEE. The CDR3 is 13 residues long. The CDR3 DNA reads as TGTGCCAGCAGCGTACGGGGAGGCGATGGCTACACCTTC. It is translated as CASSVRGGDGYTF.

As DNA, the CDR3 is TGTGCCAGCAGTAACAGTATGAACACTGAAGCTTTCTTT. This translates into CASSNSMNTEAFF. V is TRBV27 and J is TRBJ1-1; D is uncertain. The germline V gene encodes CDR1 MNHEY and CDR2 SMNVEV (reference sequence). The CDR3 has 13 residues. The V and J ends lost 5 bases and 0 bases respectively, with 7 bases between them.

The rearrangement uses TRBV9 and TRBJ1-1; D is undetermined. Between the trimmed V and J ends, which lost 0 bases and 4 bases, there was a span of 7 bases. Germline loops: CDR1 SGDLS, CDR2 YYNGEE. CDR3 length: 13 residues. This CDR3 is CASSVDRGTEAFF. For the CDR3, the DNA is TGTGCCAGCAGCGTAGACCGAGGCACTGAAGCTTTCTTT.